A selection of T cell receptor beta chains follows, all from one sample in a study of early T cells in non-severe SARS-CoV-2 infection. TCRdb recomputed calls from the 5' RACE reads with MiXCR, one row per CDR3 protein. The sample carries 80,000 to 100,000 distinct CDR3 sequences, about an eighth recorded once. Material for sequencing was whole blood. These receptors were taken from an adult who was a healthcare worker with PCR-confirmed SARS-CoV-2 infection or an uninfected control (not recorded which). The CDR3 runs from the conserved cysteine through the conserved F or W. A D gene is named only where the DNA matches it firmly. A row's size may be missing; if present it is once, few, many or a size class.

>many|TRBJ2-5|.|TRBV27
CASSFRKTQYF
TGTGCCAGCAGTTTCCGAAAGACCCAGTACTTC
>once|TRBJ1-2|.|TRBV7-8
CASSDPVRTHGHTF
TGTGCCAGCAGCGACCCCGTCAGAACCCATGGCCACACCTTC
>few|TRBJ2-7|TRBD2|TRBV2
CASRIRTSSHEQYF
TGTGCCAGCAGGATCCGGACTAGCTCCCACGAGCAGTACTTC
>few|TRBJ1-1|.|TRBV7-9
CASSSISNTEAFF
TGTGCCAGCAGCTCCATATCGAACACTGAAGCTTTCTTT
>.|TRBJ2-7|.|TRBV28
CASSKRPYEQYF
TGTGCCAGCAGCAAACGGCCCTACGAGCAGTACTTC
>many|TRBJ2-7|.|TRBV4-1
CASSAETSLYEQYF
TGCGCCAGCAGCGCCGAGACTAGTCTCTACGAGCAGTACTTC
>.|TRBJ2-7|TRBD2|TRBV5-4
CASSSGLAASYEQYF
TGTGCCAGCAGTTCGGGACTAGCGGCCTCCTACGAGCAGTACTTC
>.|TRBJ2-7|TRBD2|TRBV12-3/TRBV12-4
CASSRSGTRASEQYF
TGTGCCAGCAGTCGTTCCGGGACTAGGGCCAGCGAGCAGTACTTC
>.|TRBJ1-2|.|TRBV9
CASSVGTAANYGYTF
TGTGCCAGCAGCGTAGGCACAGCCGCAAACTATGGCTACACCTTC
>.|TRBJ2-7|.|TRBV29-1
CSVLGRGSSYEQYF
TGCAGCGTTCTGGGCAGGGGAAGCTCCTACGAGCAGTACTTC
>many|TRBJ1-5|.|TRBV20-1
CSASLWGTGQPQHF
TGCAGTGCTAGTCTCTGGGGGACGGGGCAGCCCCAGCATTTT
>many|TRBJ2-2|TRBD1|TRBV6-2/TRBV6-3
CASSRNRDRGLNRGTGELFF
TGTGCCAGCAGTCGAAACCGGGACAGGGGGCTGAACAGAGGGACCGGGGAGCTGTTTTTT
>.|TRBJ2-1|.|TRBV7-6
CASSLERRSYNEQFF
TGTGCCAGCAGCTTAGAGCGTCGCTCCTACAATGAGCAGTTCTTC
>few|TRBJ2-1|TRBD2|TRBV19
CASSIGSGSIYNEQFF
TGTGCCAGTAGTATAGGGAGCGGGAGTATTTACAATGAGCAGTTCTTC
>.|TRBJ2-5|TRBD2|TRBV30
CAWGRGTRQETQYF
TGTGCCTGGGGGAGGGGAACTAGACAAGAGACCCAGTACTTC
>few|TRBJ2-1|TRBD2|TRBV6-7
CASSYSIPAGGGNEQFF
TGTGCCAGCAGTTACTCGATCCCAGCGGGAGGGGGTAATGAGCAGTTCTTC
>once|TRBJ2-7|TRBD1|TRBV6-1
CANRPGQGSYEQYF
TGTGCCAACAGACCGGGACAGGGATCCTACGAGCAGTACTTC
>.|TRBJ1-1|.|TRBV7-9
CASSLAGLLNTEAFF
TGTGCCAGCAGCTTGGCGGGACTTTTGAACACTGAAGCTTTCTTT
>few|TRBJ1-1|.|TRBV7-9
CASSPTFQNTEAFF
TGTGCCAGCAGCCCCACCTTTCAGAACACTGAAGCTTTCTTT
>few|TRBJ2-7|TRBD2|TRBV6-5
CASRAGVSRYEQYF
TGTGCCAGCAGGGCGGGGGTTAGCCGCTACGAGCAGTACTTC
>.|TRBJ2-7|.|TRBV20-1
CSARDSRFGGDEQYF
TGCAGTGCTAGAGATAGCAGGTTTGGGGGAGACGAGCAGTACTTC
>few|TRBJ2-7|.|TRBV11-2
CASSSDYGSSYEQYF
TGTGCCAGCAGCTCAGATTACGGTAGCTCCTACGAGCAGTACTTC
>.|TRBJ1-2|TRBD1|TRBV7-8
CASSLVFTGGDGYTF
TGTGCCAGCAGCTTAGTGTTTACAGGGGGCGATGGCTACACCTTC
>few|TRBJ2-7|.|TRBV28
CASTKLLGAFYEQYF
TGTGCCAGCACCAAACTCCTCGGAGCCTTTTACGAGCAGTACTTC
>.|TRBJ1-3|.|TRBV7-7
CASSLGGSGDTIYF
TGTGCCAGCAGCTTGGGTGGATCCGGCGACACCATATATTTT
>.|TRBJ1-3|.|TRBV7-9
CASSLFGNSSGNTIYF
TGTGCCAGCAGCTTATTCGGGAATTCCTCTGGAAACACCATATATTTT
>.|TRBJ1-5|.|TRBV27
CASREGRGQPQHF
TGTGCCAGCAGGGAGGGGAGGGGGCAGCCCCAGCATTTT
>few|TRBJ2-2|TRBD2|TRBV7-9
CASSFYASGSTGELFF
TGTGCCAGCAGCTTCTATGCTAGCGGGTCCACCGGGGAGCTGTTTTTT
>many|TRBJ2-3|.|TRBV2
CASTPGTDTQYF
TGTGCCAGCACCCCAGGGACAGATACGCAGTATTTT